What follows are 20 T cell receptor beta chains derived from one specimen sequenced in a study of chemoradiotherapy in HPV16-positive cancers. Generated by immunoSEQ multiplex PCR, the TCRdb table keeps only in-frame clones and is missing some. The sample lists under 1,000 clones; approximately 73% were seen once. The source material was tumor tissue, sampled from a patient who underwent chemoradiotherapy. The receptor source for this set is a human donor with HPV-associated anogenital cancer.

This chain uses TRBV7-2 with TRBJ1-3; 9 bases fit TRBD1. Germline assignment: CDR1 SGHTA and CDR2 FQGNSA. The V segment lost 4 bases and the J segment 4 bases; nucleotides outside the gene matches: 5. This CDR3 is built from 15 residues. This chain's CDR3 is CASSYGTGKGNTIYF. The CDR3 DNA sequence: TGTGCCAGCAGCTACGGGACAGGGAAAGGAAACACCATATATTTT.

This chain links TRBV7-8 with TRBJ2-6, with D unresolved. CDR1 and CDR2 (germline): SGHVS, FQNEAQ. This CDR3 comprises 16 residues. Trimming stripped 0 bases from V and 0 bases from J, with 6 bases between. The CDR3 region has the DNA TGTGCCAGCAGCTTAGCGTCCAGCTCTGGGGCCAACGTCCTGACTTTC. Amino acid sequence: CASSLASSSGANVLTF. Based on the CDR3 plus reference TRBV7-8 and TRBJ2-6, the full variable domain is GAGVSQSPRYKVAKRGQDVALRCDPISGHVSLFWYQQALGQGPEFLTYFQNEAQLDKSGLPSDRFFAERPEGSVSTLKIQRTQQEDSAVYLCASSLASSSGANVLTFGAGSRLTVL.

This clone occurred once. The genes are TRBV4-1 and TRBJ1-2; TRBD1 aligns across 8 bases. CDR1 and CDR2 from the germline V gene are MGHRA and YSYEKL. This CDR3 region has 16 residues. The V segment lost 4 bases and the J segment 2 bases; nucleotides outside the gene matches: 9. The CDR3 is CASSPDRAFSNYGYTF. CDR3 sequence (DNA): TGCGCCAGCAGCCCGGACAGGGCATTTTCCAACTATGGCTACACCTTC.

J is TRBJ1-2 and V is TRBV19; D possibly corresponds to TRBD1 (5 bases). The CDR3 is 13 residues long. V was clipped by 4 bases and J by 3 bases, with 9 bases between them. The germline gives CDR1 LNHDA, CDR2 SQIVND (reference sequence). The CDR3: CASSRTRDYGYTF. The CDR3, as DNA: TGTGCCAGTAGTAGAACCAGGGACTATGGCTACACCTTC.

A single count supports this clone. The CDR3 region has the DNA TGCGCCAGCAGTTATCAGGGGTCCTATGGCTACACCTTC. This gives the protein CASSYQGSYGYTF. The chain combines TRBV5-1 with TRBJ1-2; possibly TRBD1 for D (6 bases). Germline CDR1 and CDR2: SGHRS and YFSETQ. The CDR3 sequence is 13 residues long. V was shortened by 5 bases and J by 4 bases, with 12 bases between the two germline ends.

The CDR3 sequence: CASSLGVPVTEAFF. The CDR3 DNA is TGTGCCAGCAGCCTGGGGGTCCCCGTCACTGAAGCTTTCTTT. This chain links TRBV7-8 with TRBJ1-1; the D gene is possibly TRBD1 (5 bases). This CDR3 comprises 14 residues. The V gene lost 5 bases and the J gene lost 4 bases, with 14 bases spanning the gap. Germline V gives CDR1 SGHVS, CDR2 FQNEAQ.

The V call is TRBV2, the J call TRBJ1-1, with a weak D call TRBD1 (6 bases). Germline assignment: CDR1 SNHLY and CDR2 FYNNEI. V was shortened by 7 bases and J by 5 bases, with 20 bases between the two germline ends. This CDR3 has 15 amino acids. CDR3 sequence (DNA): TGTGCCAGCACCCCACCTACAGGGCTCGGGACTGAAGCTTTCTTT. This gives the protein CASTPPTGLGTEAFF. The variable domain in full, with the rest retrieved from reference TRBV2 and TRBJ1-1, is EPEVTQTPSHQVTQMGQEVILRCVPISNHLYFYWYRQILGQKVEFLVSFYNNEISEKSEIFDDQFSVERPDGSNFTLKIRSTKLEDSAMYFCASTPPTGLGTEAFFGQGTRLTVV.

The J gene is TRBJ2-3, the V gene TRBV7-2; 8 bases agree with TRBD1. Germline V gives CDR1 SGHTA, CDR2 FQGNSA. This CDR3 region has 16 residues. The ends lost 1 base at V and 2 bases at J; junction bases unmatched: 5. CDR3: CASSLGGQGLTDTQYF. The CDR3 DNA follows: TGTGCCAGCAGCTTAGGAGGACAGGGACTCACAGATACGCAGTATTTT.

This chain links TRBV2 with TRBJ1-5; D not resolved. The CDR3 covers 14 residues. V was trimmed by 4 bases and J by 3 bases, leaving 10 bases between them. Germline loops: CDR1 SNHLY, CDR2 FYNNEI. The CDR3, as DNA: TGTGCCAGCAGTGGAACAGATATCAATCAGCCCCAGCATTTT. Protein sequence: CASSGTDINQPQHF.

The chain has TRBV7-6 and TRBJ2-3, with D uncertain. V gave up 5 bases and J gave up 1 base, with 4 bases separating them. CDR1 is SGHVS, CDR2 FNYEAQ, per germline. This CDR3 spans 12 amino acids. CDR3 coding DNA: TGTGCCAGCAGCCCCCGCACAGATACGCAGTATTTT. Translation gives CASSPRTDTQYF. The full variable domain, its missing parts supplied by reference TRBV7-6 and TRBJ2-3, is GAGVSQSPRYKVTKRGQDVALRCDPISGHVSLYWYRQALGQGPEFLTYFNYEAQQDKSGLPNDRFSAERPEGSISTLTIQRTEQRDSAMYRCASSPRTDTQYFGPGTRLTVL.

V is TRBV18 and J is TRBJ1-2, with a possible D match to TRBD1 (5 bases). The germline V gene encodes CDR1 KGHSH and CDR2 LQKENI. Trimming took off 5 bases at V and 7 bases at J, with 23 bases between the two ends. This CDR3 is 16 amino acids long. The CDR3 spells CASSALTGTSNSGYTF. CDR3 sequence (DNA): TGTGCCAGCTCAGCCTTAACCGGGACCTCCAATAGTGGCTACACCTTC.

There are a few counts of this clone. This chain connects TRBV30 to TRBJ1-6; TRBD1 matches at 11 bases. With V trimmed by 4 bases and J by 14 bases, 16 bases remained unmatched. The CDR3 loop spans 16 amino acids. Germline-derived CDR1 and CDR2 are GTSNPN and SVGIG (reference sequence). CDR3 DNA sequence: TGTGCCTGGACCCCCCCGGGACAGGGGGGCTATTCGTCCCTCCACTTT. Translation gives CAWTPPGQGGYSSLHF.

V and J are TRBV5-6 and TRBJ1-5; 9 nucleotides agree with TRBD1. The CDR3 sequence is 14 residues long. The V segment lost 4 bases and the J segment 5 bases; nucleotides outside the gene matches: 4. Germline assignment: CDR1 SGHDT and CDR2 YYEEEE. For the CDR3, the DNA is TGTGCCAGCAGCAGGGACAGGGAGTATCAGCCCCAGCATTTT. It codes for CASSRDREYQPQHF.

This chain connects TRBV7-8 to TRBJ2-5, with TRBD2 matching 12 bases. The germline V gene has CDR1 SGHVS and CDR2 FQNEAQ. This CDR3 contains 18 residues. The J segment lost 3 bases and the V segment lost 2 bases, leaving 10 bases of the junction unmatched. The CDR3 spells CASSLSPSGGAKEETQYF. The CDR3 DNA reads TGTGCCAGCAGCTTATCCCCTAGCGGGGGGGCCAAAGAAGAGACCCAGTACTTC.

V gene TRBV9 combines with J gene TRBJ2-7; TRBD1 aligns across 11 bases. Per germline, CDR1 SGDLS and CDR2 YYNGEE. The CDR3 consists of 15 residues. Trimming removed 3 bases from V and 5 bases from J; junction bases left unmatched: 7. In DNA, the CDR3 is TGTGCCAGCAGCGGAGAAGGACAGGGGGCTCACGAGCAGTACTTC. Its translation is CASSGEGQGAHEQYF.

This clone was found once. The chain has TRBV28 and TRBJ1-1, with TRBD1 as a possible D gene (5 bases). The CDR3 consists of 15 residues. With 2 bases removed from V and 1 base from J, the gap between germline ends came to 11 bases. Germline-derived CDR1 and CDR2 are MDHEN and SYDVKM. The CDR3 sequence: CASSLGVTANTEAFF. Written as DNA, the CDR3 is TGTGCCAGCAGTTTAGGGGTGACAGCGAACACTGAAGCTTTCTTT.

This rearrangement joins TRBV19 to TRBJ2-1; D may be TRBD1 (6 bases). V was trimmed by 11 bases and J by 7 bases, leaving 15 bases between them. There are 12 residues in the CDR3. The germline V gene has CDR1 LNHDA and CDR2 SQIVND (reference sequence). CDR3 protein: CAVRTEGNEQFF. CDR3 bases: TGTGCCGTCAGGACAGAAGGGAATGAGCAGTTCTTC.

This sequence joins TRBV29-1 and TRBJ1-2; D perhaps matches TRBD1 (5 bases). In germline, CDR1 is SQVTM, CDR2 ANQGSEA. The CDR3 sequence is 14 residues long. Trimming cost V 6 bases and J 4 bases, with 18 bases left between them. CDR3 region: CSVTRDSETYGYTF. The CDR3 nucleotides are TGCAGCGTGACTCGCGACAGTGAAACCTATGGCTACACCTTC.

In this sample, this clone turned up once. DNA for the CDR3: TGTGCCAGCAGCCCCCGAATGGGCGGAGAGACCCAGTACTTC. Residues: CASSPRMGGETQYF. The chain joins TRBV5-4 to TRBJ2-5; the D is unclear. The CDR3 has 14 amino acids. Germline V lookup: CDR1 SGHNT, CDR2 YYREEE (reference sequence). Trimming left V 4 bases short and J 4 bases short, with 14 bases between.

The rearrangement joins TRBV15 to TRBJ2-5; D is perhaps TRBD2 (5 bases). The germline gives CDR1 LNHNV, CDR2 YYDKDF (reference sequence). The CDR3 is 13 residues long. The V and J ends lost 5 bases and 5 bases respectively, with 12 bases between them. The CDR3 nucleotides are TGTGCCACCAGCCAAGACTACGTGGAGACCCAGTACTTC. This codes for CATSQDYVETQYF.